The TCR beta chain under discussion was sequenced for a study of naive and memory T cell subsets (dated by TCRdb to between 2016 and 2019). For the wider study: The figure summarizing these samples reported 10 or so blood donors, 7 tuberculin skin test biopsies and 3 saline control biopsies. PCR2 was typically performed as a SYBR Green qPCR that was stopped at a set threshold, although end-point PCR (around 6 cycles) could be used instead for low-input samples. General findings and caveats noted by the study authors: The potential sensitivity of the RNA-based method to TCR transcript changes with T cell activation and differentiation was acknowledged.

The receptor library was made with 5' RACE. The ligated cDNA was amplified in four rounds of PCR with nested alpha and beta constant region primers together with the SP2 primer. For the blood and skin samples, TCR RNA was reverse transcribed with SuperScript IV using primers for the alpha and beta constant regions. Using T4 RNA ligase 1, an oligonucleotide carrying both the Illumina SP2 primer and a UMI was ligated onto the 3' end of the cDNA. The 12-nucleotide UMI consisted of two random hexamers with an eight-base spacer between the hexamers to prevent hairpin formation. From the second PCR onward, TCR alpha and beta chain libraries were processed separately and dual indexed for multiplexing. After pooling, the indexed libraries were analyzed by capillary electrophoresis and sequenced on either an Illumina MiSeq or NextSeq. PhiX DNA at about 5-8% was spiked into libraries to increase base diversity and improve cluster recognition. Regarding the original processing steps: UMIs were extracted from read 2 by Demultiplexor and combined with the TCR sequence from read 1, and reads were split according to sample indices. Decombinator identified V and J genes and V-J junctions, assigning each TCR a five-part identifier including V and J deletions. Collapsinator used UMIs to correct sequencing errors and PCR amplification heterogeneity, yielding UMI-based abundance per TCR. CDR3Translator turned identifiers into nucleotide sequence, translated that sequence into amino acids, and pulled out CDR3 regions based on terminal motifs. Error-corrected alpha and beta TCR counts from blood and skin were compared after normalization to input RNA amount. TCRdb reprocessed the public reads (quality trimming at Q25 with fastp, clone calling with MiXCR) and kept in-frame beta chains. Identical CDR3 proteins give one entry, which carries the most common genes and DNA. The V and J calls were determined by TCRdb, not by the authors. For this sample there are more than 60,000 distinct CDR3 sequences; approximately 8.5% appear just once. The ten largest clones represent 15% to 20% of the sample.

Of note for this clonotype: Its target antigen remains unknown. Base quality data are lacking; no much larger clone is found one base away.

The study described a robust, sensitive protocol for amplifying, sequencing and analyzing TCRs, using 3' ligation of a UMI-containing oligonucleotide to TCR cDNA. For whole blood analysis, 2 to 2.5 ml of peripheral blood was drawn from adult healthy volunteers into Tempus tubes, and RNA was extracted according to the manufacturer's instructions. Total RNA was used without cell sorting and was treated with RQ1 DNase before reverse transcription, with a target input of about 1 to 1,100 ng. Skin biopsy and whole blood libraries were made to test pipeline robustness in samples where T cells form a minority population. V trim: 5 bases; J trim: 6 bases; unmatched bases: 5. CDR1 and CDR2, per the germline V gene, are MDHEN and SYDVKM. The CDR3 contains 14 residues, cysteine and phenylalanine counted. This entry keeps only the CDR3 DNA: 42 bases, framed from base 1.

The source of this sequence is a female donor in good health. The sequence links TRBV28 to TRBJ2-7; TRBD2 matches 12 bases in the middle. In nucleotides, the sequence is TGTGCCAGCAGTCCGACTAGCGGGAGTTCCGAGCAGTACTTC. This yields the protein CASSPTSGSSEQYF.